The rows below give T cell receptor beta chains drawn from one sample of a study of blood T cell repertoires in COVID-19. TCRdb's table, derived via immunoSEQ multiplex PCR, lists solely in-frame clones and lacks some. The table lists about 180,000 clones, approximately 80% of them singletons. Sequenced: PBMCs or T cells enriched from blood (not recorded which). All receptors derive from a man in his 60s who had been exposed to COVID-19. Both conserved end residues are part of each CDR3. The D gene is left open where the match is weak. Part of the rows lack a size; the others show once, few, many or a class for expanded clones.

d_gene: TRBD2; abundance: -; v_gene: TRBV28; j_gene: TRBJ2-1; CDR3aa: CASSLVAGRVDEQFF; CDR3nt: TGTGCCAGCAGTTTAGTAGCGGGAAGGGTCGATGAGCAGTTCTTC
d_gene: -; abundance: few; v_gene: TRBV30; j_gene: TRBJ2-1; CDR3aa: CAWRQHDSGEQFF; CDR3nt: TGTGCCTGGAGACAACACGATAGCGGTGAGCAGTTCTTC
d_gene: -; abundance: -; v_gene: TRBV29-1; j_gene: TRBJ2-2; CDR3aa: CSVDGVGELFF; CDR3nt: TGCAGCGTTGACGGGGTCGGGGAGCTGTTTTTT
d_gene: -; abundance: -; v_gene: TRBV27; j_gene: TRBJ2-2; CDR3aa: CASSSHRAGELFF; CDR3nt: TGTGCCAGCAGTAGCCACAGGGCCGGGGAGCTGTTTTTT
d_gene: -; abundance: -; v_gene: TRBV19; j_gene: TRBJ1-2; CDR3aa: CASSRTGTNYGYTF; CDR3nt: TGTGCCAGTAGTCGTACAGGGACTAACTATGGCTACACCTTC
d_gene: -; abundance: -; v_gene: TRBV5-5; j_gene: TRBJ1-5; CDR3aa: CASSLGWRAEVNQPQHF; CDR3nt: TGTGCCAGCAGCTTGGGGTGGAGGGCAGAAGTTAATCAGCCCCAGCATTTT
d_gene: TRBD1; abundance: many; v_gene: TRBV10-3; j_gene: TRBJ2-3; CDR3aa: CAISGGRTGQDTQYF; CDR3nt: TGTGCCATCAGTGGGGGTCGGACAGGGCAAGATACGCAGTATTTT
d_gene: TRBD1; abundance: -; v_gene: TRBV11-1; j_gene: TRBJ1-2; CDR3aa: CASSTLTGVEGYTF; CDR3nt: TGTGCCAGCAGCACCCTTACAGGGGTAGAGGGCTACACCTTC
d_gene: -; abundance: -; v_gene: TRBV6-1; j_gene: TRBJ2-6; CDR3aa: CASSEAGVANVLTF; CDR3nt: TGTGCCAGCAGTGAAGCTGGAGTGGCCAACGTCCTGACTTTC
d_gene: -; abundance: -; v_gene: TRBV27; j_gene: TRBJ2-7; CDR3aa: CASSLGLDQYF; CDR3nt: TGTGCCAGCAGTTTGGGGCTTGATCAGTACTTC
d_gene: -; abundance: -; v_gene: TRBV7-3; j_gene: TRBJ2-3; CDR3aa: CASSINADTQYF; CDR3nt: TGTGCCAGCAGCATTAATGCAGATACGCAGTATTTT
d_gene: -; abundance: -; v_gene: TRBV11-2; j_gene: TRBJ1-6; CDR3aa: CASSSAGLYNSPLHF; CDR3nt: TGTGCCAGCAGCTCCGCGGGCCTTTATAATTCACCCCTCCACTTT
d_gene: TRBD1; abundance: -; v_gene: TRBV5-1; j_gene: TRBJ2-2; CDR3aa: CASSLAPGQGISGELFF; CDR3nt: TGCGCCAGCAGCTTGGCACCGGGACAGGGGATTTCCGGGGAGCTGTTTTTT
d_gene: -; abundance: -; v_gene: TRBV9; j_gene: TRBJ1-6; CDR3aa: CASSTRGGVGDSPLHF; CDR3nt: TGTGCCAGCAGCACGCGGGGCGGAGTGGGTGATTCACCCCTCCACTTT
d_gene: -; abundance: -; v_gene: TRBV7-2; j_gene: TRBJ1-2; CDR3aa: CASKGGNYGYTF; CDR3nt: TGTGCCAGCAAAGGGGGAAACTATGGCTACACCTTC
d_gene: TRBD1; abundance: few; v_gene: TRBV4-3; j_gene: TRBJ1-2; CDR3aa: CASSQEGGHGYTF; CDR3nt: TGCGCCAGCAGCCAAGAAGGGGGCCATGGCTACACCTTC
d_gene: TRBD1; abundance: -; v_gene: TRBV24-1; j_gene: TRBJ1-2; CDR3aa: CATSDRGYGYTF; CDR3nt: TGTGCCACCAGTGACAGGGGGTATGGCTACACCTTC
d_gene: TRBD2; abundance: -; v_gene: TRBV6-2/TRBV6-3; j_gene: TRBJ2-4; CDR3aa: CASSYTPTSGRALSKNIQYF; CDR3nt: TGTGCCAGCAGTTACACCCCGACTAGCGGGAGGGCCTTGTCCAAAAACATTCAGTACTTC
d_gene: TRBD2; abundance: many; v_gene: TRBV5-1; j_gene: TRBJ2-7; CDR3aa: CASRLAGGREQYF; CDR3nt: TGCGCCAGCAGACTAGCGGGAGGCCGGGAGCAGTACTTC
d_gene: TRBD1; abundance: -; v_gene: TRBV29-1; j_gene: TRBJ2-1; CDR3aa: CSAQDRVAYNEQFF; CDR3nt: TGCAGCGCCCAGGACAGGGTGGCCTACAATGAGCAGTTCTTC
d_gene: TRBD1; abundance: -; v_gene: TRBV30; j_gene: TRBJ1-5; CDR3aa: CAWSGQGTPQHF; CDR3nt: TGTGCCTGGAGTGGACAGGGAACCCCCCAGCATTTT
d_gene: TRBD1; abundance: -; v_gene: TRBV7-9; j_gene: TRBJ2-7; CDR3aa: CASSGRTGTGPYEQYF; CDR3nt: TGTGCCAGCAGCGGCCGGACAGGGACGGGTCCCTACGAGCAGTACTTC
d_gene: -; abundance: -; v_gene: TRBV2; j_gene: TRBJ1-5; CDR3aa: CASTYPTGGSNQPQHF; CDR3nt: TGTGCCAGCACCTACCCGACTGGGGGGAGCAATCAGCCCCAGCATTTT
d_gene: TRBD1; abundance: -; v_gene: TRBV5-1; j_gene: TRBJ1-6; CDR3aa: CASSGGTGRSPLHF; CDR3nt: TGCGCCAGCAGCGGAGGGACAGGTCGCTCACCCCTCCACTTT
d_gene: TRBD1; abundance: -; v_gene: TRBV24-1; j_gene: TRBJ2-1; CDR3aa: CATSDAGTAHNEQFF; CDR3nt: TGTGCCACCAGTGATGCTGGGACAGCCCACAATGAGCAGTTCTTC